Listed below are T cell receptor beta chains from one sample, sequenced in a study of preoperative IRX-2 immunotherapy in early breast cancer. This table comes from immunoSEQ multiplex PCR, and its TCRdb copy is limited to in-frame clones, with some not included. The sample yields some 99,000 clones, roughly 85% seen once. The sample consisted of tumor tissue, taken after IRX-2 immunotherapy. The receptors here all came from a human donor with breast cancer. The CDR3 runs from the conserved cysteine through the conserved F or W. Each record gives: J gene, V gene, CDR3 protein.

j_call: TRBJ2-3; v_call: TRBV9; cdr3_aa: CASSVGLDTQYF
j_call: TRBJ2-2; v_call: TRBV28; cdr3_aa: CASSSSDTGELFF
j_call: TRBJ1-1; v_call: TRBV6-8; cdr3_aa: CAITGEGVTEAFF
j_call: TRBJ2-1; v_call: TRBV19; cdr3_aa: CASSIGSAPAGEQFF
j_call: TRBJ2-5; v_call: TRBV14; cdr3_aa: CASSPTFSETQYF
j_call: TRBJ2-1; v_call: TRBV29-1; cdr3_aa: CSVRGSGLYNEQFF
j_call: TRBJ2-1; v_call: TRBV5-1; cdr3_aa: CASSLSGRSYNEQFF
j_call: TRBJ1-6; v_call: TRBV6-8; cdr3_aa: CASSGTAQWDLSPLHF
j_call: TRBJ2-2; v_call: TRBV5-1; cdr3_aa: CASSAGTAPKAGELFF
j_call: TRBJ1-4; v_call: TRBV28; cdr3_aa: CASSGTGAINEKLFF
j_call: TRBJ2-6; v_call: TRBV5-1; cdr3_aa: CASSLSTGSGANVLTF
j_call: TRBJ1-4; v_call: TRBV30; cdr3_aa: CAWSGTGNDEKLFF
j_call: TRBJ2-7; v_call: TRBV11-1; cdr3_aa: CASSLQQGYREYEQYF
j_call: TRBJ2-6; v_call: TRBV19; cdr3_aa: CASSSHVGDNVLTF
j_call: TRBJ1-5; v_call: TRBV19; cdr3_aa: CASSIYRGVGQPQHF
j_call: TRBJ2-3; v_call: TRBV19; cdr3_aa: CASNLDRAGVNTQYF
j_call: TRBJ1-6; v_call: TRBV5-1; cdr3_aa: CASSLDPGLDSPLHF
j_call: TRBJ1-2; v_call: TRBV18; cdr3_aa: CASSAGTDYGYTF
j_call: TRBJ1-4; v_call: TRBV22-1; cdr3_aa: CASSEWSGRNEKLFF
j_call: TRBJ1-4; v_call: TRBV14; cdr3_aa: CASSQRRGVGEKLFF
j_call: TRBJ2-1; v_call: TRBV28; cdr3_aa: CASSSGFASGRARDEQFF
j_call: TRBJ1-4; v_call: TRBV19; cdr3_aa: CASSTLGGGEKLFF
j_call: TRBJ1-1; v_call: TRBV18; cdr3_aa: CASSPQTGSNTEAFF
j_call: TRBJ1-1; v_call: TRBV14; cdr3_aa: CASSLVEAFF
j_call: TRBJ2-1; v_call: TRBV19; cdr3_aa: CASSIVAGLNNEQFF
j_call: TRBJ2-5; v_call: TRBV5-1; cdr3_aa: CASSHPGLVETQYF
j_call: TRBJ2-7; v_call: TRBV5-1; cdr3_aa: CASSGTLASYEQYF
j_call: TRBJ2-5; v_call: TRBV28; cdr3_aa: CASSKDRGEETQYF
j_call: TRBJ2-1; v_call: TRBV11-3; cdr3_aa: CASSPSPGLADNEQFF
j_call: TRBJ1-1; v_call: TRBV19; cdr3_aa: CASSTPGSRSTEAFF
j_call: TRBJ2-3; v_call: TRBV6-8; cdr3_aa: CASSHTPVKVDTQYF
j_call: TRBJ2-7; v_call: TRBV30; cdr3_aa: CAWSITSGGASEQYF
j_call: TRBJ1-1; v_call: TRBV15; cdr3_aa: CATSRDRQGPDEAFF
j_call: TRBJ2-1; v_call: TRBV19; cdr3_aa: CASSPMDYNEQFF
j_call: TRBJ1-2; v_call: TRBV7-8; cdr3_aa: CASSSGDRSYGYTF
j_call: TRBJ2-3; v_call: TRBV19; cdr3_aa: CASREDRGLWDTQYF